This T cell receptor beta chain was sequenced during a study of T cells expressing NK-cell markers. Reanalyzing the 5' RACE reads, TCRdb keeps one entry per CDR3 protein, without DNA. The sample table sets out around 380,000 distinct CDR3 sequences. This CDR3 comprises 18 residues. CDR1 and CDR2 (germline): SEHNR, FQNEAQ (reference sequence). The chain couples TRBV7-9 to TRBJ2-3; TCRdb indicates TRBD1, and absent DNA this call remains unverified. Sequencing was done on a sample of blood T cells: a sorted CD56 or NKG2C T cell subset, CD4+ or CD8+ T cells, or bulk PBMC T cells (not recorded which). The source of this sequence is a woman in her forties or fifties in good health. CDR3 sequence: CASSPGTGFLSSTDTQYF.